The source of this T cell receptor beta chain is a study of identical twins. Findings and limits, study-wide: The study reached conclusions through statistical analysis that was cross-sectional, not following the same donors. Among out-of-frame alpha sequences shared by twins, low generation probability occurred in excess. Cord blood's abundant beta clonotypes had fewer insertions, unlike memory repertoires.

Germline V gene data show CDR1 as SGHTA and CDR2 as FQGNSA. The ends lost 7 bases at V and 7 bases at J; junction bases unmatched: 10. The CDR3 has 14 residues. TCRdb redid the calling of the 5' RACE reads with MiXCR, one entry per CDR3 protein. The profile shows roughly 720,000 distinct CDR3 sequences, roughly 20% of them singletons. This clonotype was found a few times. Its antigen remains unidentified. This sample was shared with a second study, whose subject was T cells expressing NK-cell markers.

This receptor was identified in a woman between 18 and 30 years old in good health. What was sequenced was PBMCs. This rearrangement joins TRBV7-2 to TRBJ1-3, with TRBD1 matching 7 bases. CDR3 protein: CASKYDREYNTIYF. The CDR3 DNA is TGTGCCAGCAAATATGACAGGGAGTACAACACCATATATTTT.